This entry is about one T cell receptor beta chain. The CDR3 covers 15 residues. The germline V gene encodes CDR1 SEHNR and CDR2 FQNEAQ (reference sequence). Unmatched junction bases numbered 3, after V lost 0 bases and J lost 4 bases. These data come from a study of blood T cell repertoires in COVID-19. The data were produced by immunoSEQ multiplex PCR, yet TCRdb's version contains in-frame clones alone and is incomplete. The sample has about 100,000 clones, approximately 81% seen once. The specimen was peripheral blood. This sequence originates from a human donor in a cohort sampled during active COVID-19. The chain recombines TRBV7-9 with TRBJ2-7, with 10 positions matching TRBD1. CDR3 region: CASSLAGQGRYEQYF. The CDR3 region has the DNA TGTGCCAGCAGCTTAGCGGGACAGGGGAGGTACGAGCAGTACTTC.